A selection of T cell receptor beta chains follows, all from one sample in a study of blood T cell repertoires in COVID-19. This table comes from immunoSEQ multiplex PCR, and its TCRdb copy is limited to in-frame clones, with some not included. The sample shows about 290,000 clones, about 82% of them seen only once. The sample taken for sequencing was peripheral blood. The receptors shown here come from a woman aged 45-59 years with active or convalescent COVID-19. Both conserved end residues are part of each CDR3. D genes are given only for firm matches. Size tells how often a clone was seen (once, few, many) or the class of an expanded clone, and some rows leave it out.

j_call d_call clone_size v_call cdr3_aa cdr3_nt
TRBJ2-1 TRBD2 - TRBV3-1/TRBV3-2 CASSPATSGPGAQFF TGTGCCAGCAGCCCGGCGACTAGCGGTCCTGGGGCCCAGTTCTTC
TRBJ2-3 TRBD2 - TRBV24-1 CATSDPTGLDSPDTQYF TGTGCCACCAGTGATCCGACGGGACTAGATTCCCCAGATACGCAGTATTTT
TRBJ1-1 - - TRBV25-1 CASSEDSYTEAFF TGTGCCAGCAGTGAAGACAGCTACACTGAAGCTTTCTTT
TRBJ1-1 - - TRBV4-1 CASSQDTGGDTEAFF TGCGCCAGCAGCCAAGACACCGGGGGGGACACTGAAGCTTTCTTT
TRBJ1-3 - few TRBV10-3 CAIRDNSGNTIYF TGTGCCATCAGGGACAACTCTGGAAACACCATATATTTT
TRBJ1-2 - once TRBV7-8 CASSSPSKRSGYTF TGTGCCAGCAGCTCACCCTCCAAACGGAGTGGCTACACCTTC
TRBJ2-1 - - TRBV13 CASSSRSQGSSYNEQFF TGTGCCAGCAGCTCAAGGTCGCAGGGTAGCTCCTACAATGAGCAGTTCTTC
TRBJ1-2 TRBD1 - TRBV27 CASSLYGDRGWNYGYTF TGTGCCAGCAGTTTATATGGGGACAGGGGTTGGAACTATGGCTACACCTTC
TRBJ1-2 TRBD1 few TRBV7-8 CASSLDTGVSGYGYTF TGTGCCAGCAGCTTAGATACAGGGGTGTCCGGCTATGGCTACACCTTC
TRBJ1-1 TRBD1 - TRBV18 CASSPGTGGGEAFF TGTGCCAGCTCACCGGGGACAGGGGGAGGTGAAGCTTTCTTT
TRBJ2-7 - - TRBV3-1/TRBV3-2 CASSQNHRSSYEQYF TGTGCCAGCAGCCAGAATCACAGGAGCTCCTACGAGCAGTACTTC
TRBJ2-7 TRBD2 once TRBV4-2 CASSHRPPSGSSYEQYF TGTGCCAGCAGCCATAGGCCGCCTAGCGGGAGTTCGTACGAGCAGTACTTC
TRBJ1-1 - - TRBV6-5 CASKRQNEAFF TGTGCCAGCAAGAGGCAGAATGAAGCTTTCTTT
TRBJ2-4 TRBD2 - TRBV4-1 CASSQVGTSGRSTKNIQYF TGCGCCAGCAGCCAAGTTGGGACTAGCGGGAGGTCAACCAAAAACATTCAGTACTTC
TRBJ1-1 - - TRBV12-5 CASGLVADTEAFF TGTGCTAGTGGTTTGGTTGCGGACACTGAAGCTTTCTTT
TRBJ1-2 TRBD1 - TRBV5-1 CASSLLGTGYGYTF TGCGCCAGCAGCTTGCTTGGGACAGGCTATGGCTACACCTTC
TRBJ2-1 TRBD2 - TRBV2 CASSLGLAIGSDEQFF TGTGCCAGCAGTCTTGGACTAGCCATAGGGTCGGATGAGCAGTTCTTC
TRBJ1-2 - - TRBV5-1 CASSLGEGATGTGGYTF TGCGCCAGCAGCTTGGGGGAGGGAGCCACCGGGACCGGCGGCTACACCTTC
TRBJ2-3 TRBD2 - TRBV9 CASSSGSRTDTQYF TGTGCCAGCTCGAGCGGGAGTAGGACAGATACGCAGTATTTT
TRBJ1-2 - - TRBV7-9 CASSLAHIDYGYTF TGTGCCAGCAGCTTAGCACACATCGACTATGGCTACACCTTC
TRBJ2-3 - few TRBV24-1 CATSDPGAGEADTQYF TGTGCCACCAGTGATCCAGGGGCCGGGGAAGCAGATACGCAGTATTTT
TRBJ2-1 - - TRBV5-6 CASSLYGKDEQFF TGTGCCAGCAGCTTGTACGGGAAAGATGAGCAGTTCTTC
TRBJ2-2 TRBD2 - TRBV18 CASSPPASGRSTGELFF TGTGCCAGCTCACCACCCGCAAGCGGGAGAAGTACCGGGGAGCTGTTTTTT
TRBJ2-7 TRBD2 once TRBV3-1/TRBV3-2 CASSQSGLAGAYEQYF TGTGCCAGCAGCCAATCGGGACTAGCGGGAGCCTACGAGCAGTACTTC
TRBJ2-7 TRBD2 - TRBV27 CASSLTGLAGGRGEQYF TGTGCCAGCAGTTTAACCGGACTAGCGGGAGGTCGGGGCGAGCAGTACTTC
TRBJ2-1 - - TRBV6-4 CASSDPGTRGGPFSYNEQFF TGTGCCAGCAGTGACCCAGGAACTAGGGGGGGACCTTTCTCCTACAATGAGCAGTTCTTC
TRBJ1-1 - - TRBV23-1 CASSQARANTEAFF TGCGCCAGCAGTCAAGCCAGGGCGAACACTGAAGCTTTCTTT
TRBJ1-1 TRBD1 - TRBV6-5 CASKRQGGDTEAFF TGTGCCAGCAAAAGACAGGGGGGGGACACTGAAGCTTTCTTT
TRBJ2-2 TRBD2 once TRBV7-2 CASSLGPGGYTGELFF TGTGCCAGCAGCTTAGGACCGGGAGGTTACACCGGGGAGCTGTTTTTT
TRBJ2-3 - - TRBV20-1 CSASPLVGASTDTQYF TGCAGTGCTAGTCCCTTAGTGGGAGCGAGCACAGATACGCAGTATTTT
TRBJ2-1 - - TRBV6-4 CASSPELGSYNEQFF TGTGCCAGCAGTCCAGAACTAGGATCCTACAATGAGCAGTTCTTC
TRBJ2-5 TRBD2 - TRBV5-1 CASSLGETSGSQETQYF TGCGCCAGCAGCTTGGGGGAGACTAGCGGGAGCCAAGAGACCCAGTACTTC
TRBJ1-1 TRBD1 - TRBV3-1/TRBV3-2 CASSRVPGQGLAEAFF TGTGCCAGCAGCCGAGTCCCGGGACAGGGGCTGGCTGAAGCTTTCTTT
TRBJ2-3 - - TRBV5-4 CASSLDNTDTQYF TGTGCCAGCAGCTTGGACAACACAGATACGCAGTATTTT
TRBJ2-1 TRBD2 - TRBV6-2/TRBV6-3 CASSRLALYNEQFF TGTGCCAGCAGTCGACTAGCGCTCTACAATGAGCAGTTCTTC
TRBJ1-1 TRBD1 few TRBV18 CASSPPTGGVGTEAFF TGTGCCAGCTCACCTCCCACAGGGGGCGTCGGCACTGAAGCTTTCTTT
TRBJ1-1 TRBD1 - TRBV18 CASSLQGMNTEAFF TGTGCCAGCTCATTACAGGGGATGAACACTGAAGCTTTCTTT
TRBJ2-7 TRBD2 many TRBV4-2 CASSPDGAGAPYF TGTGCCAGCAGCCCAGACGGGGCGGGAGCCCCATACTTC
TRBJ1-3 TRBD1 - TRBV2 CAGTGESGNTIYF TGTGCCGGTACAGGGGAATCTGGAAACACCATATATTTT
TRBJ1-6 - few TRBV6-6 CASSYRSRERYSPLHF TGTGCCAGCAGTTATCGGTCCAGGGAACGGTATTCACCCCTCCACTTT
TRBJ1-6 - - TRBV27 CASSFGTIAGNSPLHF TGTGCCAGCAGTTTTGGGACTATAGCTGGGAATTCACCCCTCCACTTT
TRBJ1-2 - many TRBV6-6 CASSSQGPGYGYTF TGTGCCAGCAGTTCACAGGGTCCCGGCTATGGCTACACCTTC